The 16 T cell receptor beta chains below all came from one sample that was sequenced in a study of blood T cells in healthy people across ages. A sample-barcoded 5' primer and a J-beta primer mix were used in a second PCR of roughly 7 to 11 cycles. MiXCR, run by TCRdb on the 5' RACE reads, gives a single entry per CDR3 protein. Among hundreds of thousands of distinct CDR3 sequences, about 30% were seen once, and the ten largest hold approximately 15%. The sample was blood. These receptors all come from a woman older than 75 in good health.

This clonotype has at least ten counts. J is TRBJ2-5 and V is TRBV18; 7 bases map to TRBD1. Trimming removed 1 base from V and 1 base from J; junction bases left unmatched: 6. The CDR3 has 16 residues. Germline lookup yields CDR1 KGHSH and CDR2 LQKENI. DNA of the CDR3: TGTGCCAGCTCACCACTTCCCCCAGGGGGCCAAGAGACCCAGTACTTC. This gives the protein CASSPLPPGGQETQYF.

Here the CDR3 reads CSVGTGPNTEAFF. CDR3 coding DNA: TGCAGCGTGGGGACAGGGCCGAACACTGAAGCTTTCTTT. The genes are TRBV29-1 and TRBJ1-1, with TRBD1 identical over 9 bases. There are 13 residues in the CDR3. V lost 6 bases to trimming and J lost 1 base; unmatched junction nucleotides: 3. In germline, CDR1 is SQVTM, CDR2 ANQGSEA.

The chain couples TRBV7-2 to TRBJ2-3, with D unresolved. CDR1 and CDR2 from the germline V gene are SGHTA and FQGNSA. Deletions cut 5 bases from V and 0 bases from J, with 18 bases between. The CDR3 contains 17 residues. The CDR3 is CASSPQPGVYSTDTQYF. The CDR3 DNA is TGTGCCAGCAGCCCCCAGCCAGGCGTCTATAGCACAGATACGCAGTATTTT.

The rearrangement links TRBV7-2 to TRBJ2-1; 8 bases agree with TRBD2. J gave up 3 bases and V 3 bases, and 4 bases lay outside the gene matches. The CDR3 has 15 residues. The germline gives CDR1 SGHTA, CDR2 FQGNSA. CDR3 bases: TGTGCCAGCAGCTTGACTAGCGAGTTCTACAATGAGCAGTTCTTC. Translated, it gives CASSLTSEFYNEQFF.

The genes are TRBV7-2 and TRBJ2-1; a weak D match, TRBD1 (5 bases). Germline V gene data show CDR1 as SGHTA and CDR2 as FQGNSA. Trimming pared 3 bases from V and 2 bases from J, leaving 14 bases between. The CDR3 consists of 16 residues. CDR3 sequence reads: CASSFGWGSPYNEQFF. The CDR3 coding sequence is TGTGCCAGCAGCTTTGGTTGGGGCTCCCCCTACAATGAGCAGTTCTTC.

This chain joins TRBV6-5 and TRBJ1-4, with TRBD1 identical over 9 bases. Per germline, CDR1 MNHEY and CDR2 SVGAGI. V was clipped by 6 bases and J by 2 bases; unmatched bases: 4. CDR3 length equals 15 residues. The CDR3 is CASSTGGKTNEKLFF. The DNA of the CDR3 is TGTGCCAGCAGCACAGGGGGCAAGACTAATGAAAAACTGTTTTTT.

V usage is TRBV7-3 and J usage is TRBJ1-1, with no clear D. Germline lookup yields CDR1 SGHTA and CDR2 FQGTGA. V was cut by 0 bases and J by 4 bases, with 12 bases left in between. CDR3 length equals 15 residues. The CDR3, as DNA: TGTGCCAGCAGCTTAACGGGTACGGGCCGCACTGAAGCTTTCTTT. Translation gives CASSLTGTGRTEAFF. The full variable domain, rest sourced from reference TRBV7-3 and TRBJ1-1, is GAGVSQTPSNKVTEKGKYVELRCDPISGHTALYWYRQSLGQGPEFLIYFQGTGAADDSGLPNDRFFAVRPEGSVSTLKIQRTERGDSAVYLCASSLTGTGRTEAFFGQGTRLTVV.

A remark on this clonotype: The CDR3 end shows no conserved phenylalanine or tryptophan, and so a read error is likely. The rearrangement links TRBV2 to TRBJ1-4, with TRBD1 as a possible D gene (5 bases). CDR1 and CDR2 (germline): SNHLY, FYNNEI. This CDR3 has 14 amino acids. Trimming cost V 4 bases and J 4 bases, with 10 bases left between them. In DNA form, the CDR3 reads TGTGCCAGCAGTGGGGGACGGATTAATGAAAAACTGTTTTTG. It is translated as CASSGGRINEKLFL.

The V call is TRBV20-1, the J call TRBJ2-1, with D perhaps given as TRBD1 or TRBD2 (5 bases each). Germline V gene data show CDR1 as DFQATT and CDR2 as SNEGSKA (reference sequence). The CDR3 has 14 amino acids. The V end lost 4 bases, the J end lost 4 bases, and 14 bases lay between the germline ends. The CDR3: CSAIGANTYNEQFF. DNA of the CDR3: TGCAGTGCTATCGGGGCCAATACGTACAATGAGCAGTTCTTC.

This clonotype was seen a handful of times. CDR3 amino acids: CASSVVGGAGNEQFF. The CDR3 DNA reads TGTGCCAGCAGCGTTGTCGGGGGGGCGGGCAATGAGCAGTTCTTC. The J gene is TRBJ2-1, the V gene TRBV9, with 8 bases that match TRBD2. Germline loops: CDR1 SGDLS, CDR2 YYNGEE. The CDR3 loop spans 15 amino acids. V lost 2 bases to trimming and J lost 6 bases; unmatched junction nucleotides: 7. The variable domain in full, with the rest retrieved from reference TRBV9 and TRBJ2-1, is DSGVTQTPKHLITATGQRVTLRCSPRSGDLSVYWYQQSLDQGLQFLIQYYNGEERAKGNILERFSAQQFPDLHSELNLSSLELGDSALYFCASSVVGGAGNEQFFGPGTRLTVL.

The V call is TRBV24-1, the J call TRBJ1-1; no reliable D call. This CDR3 is 16 amino acids long. Germline lookup yields CDR1 KGHDR and CDR2 SFDVKD. With 9 bases removed from V and 1 base from J, the gap between germline ends came to 20 bases. The CDR3 bases are TGTGCCACCCAACCAGGAGACGGGAGACCGAACACTGAAGCTTTCTTT. Encoded protein: CATQPGDGRPNTEAFF.

The chain links TRBV28 to TRBJ2-5, with unresolved D. V dropped 5 bases and J dropped 2 bases, with 15 bases sitting between them. The CDR3 has 15 amino acids. CDR1 and CDR2 from the germline V gene are MDHEN and SYDVKM. The CDR3 loop is CASSNLDGRQETQYF. CDR3 sequence (DNA): TGTGCCAGCAGTAATCTAGATGGCCGGCAAGAGACCCAGTACTTC.

CDR3 coding DNA: TGTGCCAGCAGCTTAGGAGGCAGCCACAATCAGCCCCAGCATTTT. It specifies CASSLGGSHNQPQHF. The chain links TRBV7-9 to TRBJ1-5; D gene ambiguous. CDR1 is SEHNR and CDR2 is FQNEAQ in the germline V gene (reference sequence). V was trimmed by 1 base and J by 3 bases, leaving 10 bases between them. This CDR3 comprises 15 residues.

This clonotype was recorded at least ten times. The rearrangement links TRBV5-1 to TRBJ1-4, with 10 bases lining up with TRBD1. The V segment lost 0 bases and the J segment 8 bases; nucleotides outside the gene matches: 4. The CDR3 length is 15 residues. The germline CDR1 and CDR2 sequences are SGHRS and YFSETQ. For the CDR3, the DNA is TGCGCCAGCAGCTTGGAGACGGGACAGGGGGAAAAACTGTTTTTT. This translates into CASSLETGQGEKLFF.

The table lists this clonotype with many counts. This may be a read error: a much more frequent sequence differs by one nucleotide. V is TRBV7-2 and J is TRBJ2-1; 13 bases are shared with TRBD2. Per germline, CDR1 SGHTA and CDR2 FQGNSA. Germline trimming cut 5 bases from V and 6 bases from J; bases unmatched to any gene: 10. CDR3 length: 17 amino acids. The CDR3 coding sequence is TGTGCCAGCAGCCTCCGGACTAGCGGGGGCCTCGGCAATGAGCAGTTCTTC. Amino acids: CASSLRTSGGLGNEQFF. Variable domain in full (rest from reference TRBV7-2 and TRBJ2-1): GAGVSQSPSNKVTEKGKDVELRCDPISGHTALYWYRQSLGQGLEFLIYFQGNSAPDKSGLPSDRFSAERTGGSVSTLTIQRTQQEDSAVYLCASSLRTSGGLGNEQFFGPGTRLTVL.

The V call is TRBV7-2, the J call TRBJ2-4, with no clear D. The CDR3 loop spans 14 amino acids. Germline loops: CDR1 SGHTA, CDR2 FQGNSA. V was clipped by 4 bases and J by 0 bases, with 7 bases between them. The CDR3 DNA reads as TGTGCCAGCAGCTCGACGCCAGCCAAAAACATTCAGTACTTC. This sequence encodes CASSSTPAKNIQYF.